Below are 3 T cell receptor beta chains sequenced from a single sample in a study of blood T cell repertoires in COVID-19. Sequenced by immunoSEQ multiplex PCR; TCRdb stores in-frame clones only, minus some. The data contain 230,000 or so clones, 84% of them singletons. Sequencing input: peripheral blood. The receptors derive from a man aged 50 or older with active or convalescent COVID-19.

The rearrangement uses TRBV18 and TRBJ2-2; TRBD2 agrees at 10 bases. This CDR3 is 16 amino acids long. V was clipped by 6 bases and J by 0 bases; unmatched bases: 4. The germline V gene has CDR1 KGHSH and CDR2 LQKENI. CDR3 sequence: CASSPSGGANTGELFF. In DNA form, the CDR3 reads TGTGCCAGCTCGCCCAGCGGGGGGGCGAACACCGGGGAGCTGTTTTTT. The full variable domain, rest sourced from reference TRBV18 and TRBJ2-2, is NAGVMQNPRHLVRRRGQEARLRCSPMKGHSHVYWYRQLPEEGLKFMVYLQKENIIDESGMPKERFSAEFPKEGPSILRIQQVVRGDSAAYFCASSPSGGANTGELFFGEGSRLTVL.

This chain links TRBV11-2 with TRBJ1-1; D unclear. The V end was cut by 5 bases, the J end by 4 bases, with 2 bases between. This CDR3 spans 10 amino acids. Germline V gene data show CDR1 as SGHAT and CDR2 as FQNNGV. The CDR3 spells CASSRTEAFF. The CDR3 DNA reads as TGTGCCAGCAGCCGCACTGAAGCTTTCTTT.

DNA for the CDR3: TGTGCCAGCAGCCACTGGGACAGAAACGAGCAGTACTTC. Residues: CASSHWDRNEQYF. This chain links TRBV3-1 (or the pseudogene TRBV3-2) with TRBJ2-7; the match to TRBD1 covers 7 bases. The trim removed 3 bases at V and 5 bases at J, leaving 4 bases unmatched. The germline gives CDR1 LGHDT, CDR2 YNNKEL (reference sequence). This CDR3 region has 13 residues.